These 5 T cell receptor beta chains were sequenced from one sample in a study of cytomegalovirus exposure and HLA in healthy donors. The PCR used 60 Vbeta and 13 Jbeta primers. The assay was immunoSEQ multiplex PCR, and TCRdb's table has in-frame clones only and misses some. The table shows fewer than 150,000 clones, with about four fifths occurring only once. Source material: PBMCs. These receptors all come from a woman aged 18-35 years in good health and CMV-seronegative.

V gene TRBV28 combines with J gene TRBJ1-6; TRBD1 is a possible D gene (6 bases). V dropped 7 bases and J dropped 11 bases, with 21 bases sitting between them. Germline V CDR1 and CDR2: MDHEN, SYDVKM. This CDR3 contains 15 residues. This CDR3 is CASNVAGGREAPLHF. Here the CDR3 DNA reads TGTGCCAGCAACGTAGCGGGGGGGCGCGAGGCACCCCTCCACTTT.

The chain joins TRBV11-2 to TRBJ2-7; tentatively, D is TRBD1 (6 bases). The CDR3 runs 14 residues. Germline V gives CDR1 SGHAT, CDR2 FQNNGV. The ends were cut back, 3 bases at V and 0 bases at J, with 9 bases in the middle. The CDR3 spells CASSLTGPSYEQYF. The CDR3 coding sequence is TGTGCCAGCAGCTTGACAGGTCCCTCCTACGAGCAGTACTTC.

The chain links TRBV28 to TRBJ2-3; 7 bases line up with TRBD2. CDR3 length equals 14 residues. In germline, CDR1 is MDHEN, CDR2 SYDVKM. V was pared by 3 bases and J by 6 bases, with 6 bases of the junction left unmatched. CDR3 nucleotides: TGTGCCAGCAGTTTGAATAGCGGGCAGGATACGCAGTATTTT. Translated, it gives CASSLNSGQDTQYF.

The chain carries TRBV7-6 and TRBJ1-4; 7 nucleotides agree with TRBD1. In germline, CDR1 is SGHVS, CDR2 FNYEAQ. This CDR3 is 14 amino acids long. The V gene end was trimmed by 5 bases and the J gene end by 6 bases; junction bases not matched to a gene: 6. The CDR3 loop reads CASSQTGTHEKLFF. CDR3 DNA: TGTGCCAGCAGCCAGACAGGGACTCATGAAAAACTGTTTTTT.

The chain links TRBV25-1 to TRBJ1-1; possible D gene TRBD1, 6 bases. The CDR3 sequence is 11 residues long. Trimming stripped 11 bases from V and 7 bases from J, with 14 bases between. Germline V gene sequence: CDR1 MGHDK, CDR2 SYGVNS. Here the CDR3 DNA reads TGTGCCGACAGGACAGACCATGAAGCTTTCTTT. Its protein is CADRTDHEAFF.